The 21 T cell receptor beta chains reported below all come from one sample, sequenced in a study of shared clonotypes between healthy human individuals (dated by TCRdb to 2019 to 2021). CD8 naive samples were CD45RO-negative cells positively selected for CCR7, giving a CD45RA+CCR7+ population that excluded TemRA cells. The protocol used for the library was the immunoSEQ multiplex PCR assay. TCRdb carries this immuneACCESS record with in-frame sequences only. Its versions omit some clonotypes, under half of them owing to an unresolved V gene in the studies checked, with the rest unexplained. This sample holds some 2,100,000 clones; about 92% were observed only once. Roughly 1.8% of the sample is held by the ten biggest clonotypes. Sequenced: naive CD8+ T cells from PBMCs. Per the publication, the cell subset or site label means: CD45RA+CCR7+. Source of these receptors: a man aged 18 to 29 in good health. Some clones in this sample may be carry-over from other donors' samples.

Comments on this clone: This sample also contains other DNA sequences that code for the same CDR3. V is TRBV11-2 and J is TRBJ2-7; D might be TRBD2 (5 bases). The CDR3 consists of 12 residues. Germline V gives CDR1 SGHAT, CDR2 FQNNGV. V was cut by 6 bases and J by 3 bases, with 9 bases left in between. The CDR3 sequence is CASSGRDYEQYF. CDR3 sequence (DNA): TGTGCCAGCAGTGGACGGGACTACGAGCAGTACTTC.

This sequence joins TRBV29-1 and TRBJ1-1; D uncertain. This CDR3 has 14 residues. Germline V gene sequence: CDR1 SQVTM, CDR2 ANQGSEA. V lost 0 bases to trimming and J lost 5 bases, with 13 bases between them. CDR3 sequence reads: CSVEENPDETEAFF. CDR3 sequence (DNA): TGCAGCGTTGAAGAGAACCCCGACGAGACTGAAGCTTTCTTT.

The chain uses TRBV27 and TRBJ2-5; the D is unclear. The CDR3 runs to 13 residues. Between the trimmed V and J ends, which lost 6 bases and 5 bases, there was a span of 13 bases. Germline CDR1 is MNHEY and CDR2 is SMNVEV (reference sequence). The CDR3 sequence is CASSPWSRETQYF. The CDR3 nucleotides are TGTGCCAGCAGCCCTTGGAGTAGGGAGACCCAGTACTTC.

The chain uses TRBV19 and TRBJ1-5, with a tentative D call TRBD1 (6 bases). The CDR3 runs to 14 residues. CDR1 LNHDA and CDR2 SQIVND come from the germline V gene (reference sequence). The ends were cut back, 1 base at V and 4 bases at J, with 8 bases in the middle. CDR3 region: CASSIAQGNQPQHF. Written as DNA, the CDR3 is TGTGCCAGTAGTATAGCCCAGGGGAATCAGCCCCAGCATTTT. The variable domain in full, completed from reference TRBV19 and TRBJ1-5, reads DGGITQSPKYLFRKEGQNVTLSCEQNLNHDAMYWYRQDPGQGLRLIYYSQIVNDFQKGDIAEGYSVSREKKESFPLTVTSAQKNPTAFYLCASSIAQGNQPQHFGDGTRLSIL.

The chain is built from TRBV27 and TRBJ2-5; 7 nucleotides line up with TRBD2. Germline V CDR1 and CDR2: MNHEY, SMNVEV (reference sequence). The CDR3 loop spans 14 amino acids. Trimming cost V 4 bases and J 5 bases; bases outside gene matches: 7. This CDR3 reads CASSSWGGVETQYF. CDR3 nucleotides: TGTGCCAGCAGTTCCTGGGGGGGTGTGGAGACCCAGTACTTC.

The V and J genes are TRBV7-2 and TRBJ2-7; 12 nucleotides match TRBD1. The J segment lost 7 bases and the V segment lost 5 bases, leaving 9 bases of the junction unmatched. Germline V lookup: CDR1 SGHTA, CDR2 FQGNSA. The CDR3 is 15 residues long. The chain's CDR3 is CASSQGTGGFEEQYF. In nucleotides, the CDR3 is TGTGCCAGCAGCCAAGGGACAGGGGGCTTTGAGGAGCAGTACTTC.

The rearrangement uses TRBV30 and TRBJ2-7, with TRBD1 matching over 7 bases. Per germline, CDR1 GTSNPN and CDR2 SVGIG (reference sequence). The CDR3 is made up of 14 amino acids. The J segment lost 4 bases and the V segment lost 0 bases, leaving 6 bases of the junction unmatched. In nucleotides, the CDR3 is TGTGCCTGGAGTGTAGGCAGGGGGTGGTACGAGCAGTACTTC. Its translation is CAWSVGRGWYEQYF.

The chain links TRBV6-5 to TRBJ2-7; TRBD2 might be the D (6 bases). The germline CDR1 and CDR2 sequences are MNHEY and SVGAGI. V was trimmed by 4 bases and J by 0 bases, leaving 16 bases between them. The CDR3 length is 16 residues. CDR3 DNA sequence: TGTGCCAGCAGTTCCCCCGTGGAGGGGAGCTCCTACGAGCAGTACTTC. Translated: CASSSPVEGSSYEQYF.

With respect to this clone: Germline and junction disagree at one end, which may indicate a read error. The chain uses TRBV6-5 and TRBJ2-5; D not resolved. Per the germline V gene, CDR1 is MNHEY and CDR2 is SVGAGI. The CDR3 has 13 residues. DNA of the CDR3: TGTGCCGGCAGTTACGCCAGGTCAGAGACCCAGTACTTC. Protein sequence: CAGSYARSETQYF.

The V gene is TRBV28, the J gene TRBJ2-1; the D is unclear. The V gene lost 5 bases and the J gene lost 5 bases, with 13 bases spanning the gap. Germline values: CDR1 MDHEN, CDR2 SYDVKM. This CDR3 is built from 14 residues. For the CDR3, the DNA is TGTGCCAGCAGTAGGACCTTTGGACACAATGAGCAGTTCTTC. Protein sequence: CASSRTFGHNEQFF.

The rearrangement joins TRBV6-6 to TRBJ2-1, with TRBD2 identical over 9 bases. The CDR3 length is 16 residues. Per the germline V gene, CDR1 is MNHNY and CDR2 is SVGAGI (reference sequence). Germline trimming cut 4 bases from V and 1 base from J; bases unmatched to any gene: 5. CDR3 region: CASSSAGGNSYNEQFF. CDR3 bases: TGTGCCAGCAGTTCAGCGGGGGGTAATTCCTACAATGAGCAGTTCTTC.

The DNA for the CDR3 is TGTGCCAGCAGCTATCAGGGGTACCAAGAGACCCAGTACTTC. Translated, it gives CASSYQGYQETQYF. The rearrangement joins TRBV7-2 to TRBJ2-5; TRBD1 is a possible D gene (6 bases). Trimming removed 4 bases from V and 0 bases from J, with 9 bases in between. Germline lookup yields CDR1 SGHTA and CDR2 FQGNSA. This CDR3 comprises 14 residues.

The chain uses TRBV5-1 and TRBJ2-7; D is ambiguous. The CDR3 contains 15 residues. V lost 0 bases to trimming and J lost 3 bases, with 13 bases between them. Germline values: CDR1 SGHRS, CDR2 YFSETQ. The CDR3 DNA reads TGCGCCAGCAGCTTGGTTCCGGACGGGTTCTACGAGCAGTACTTC. It translates to CASSLVPDGFYEQYF.

This chain uses TRBV9 with TRBJ2-1, with D possibly TRBD1 on 7 matching bases. CDR3 length: 14 amino acids. V was clipped by 0 bases and J by 7 bases, with 11 bases between them. Per the germline V gene, CDR1 is SGDLS and CDR2 is YYNGEE. The CDR3 is CASSVGGTDNEQFF. CDR3 bases: TGTGCCAGCAGCGTAGGCGGGACAGATAATGAGCAGTTCTTC.

The chain joins TRBV7-9 to TRBJ2-7; TRBD2 matches 9 bases. The CDR3 contains 15 residues. Germline assignment: CDR1 SEHNR and CDR2 FQNEAQ (reference sequence). V dropped 1 base and J dropped 7; count of bases not matched to a gene: 8. CDR3 sequence reads: CASSLVGLAGWEQYF. The CDR3 nucleotides read TGTGCCAGCAGCTTAGTAGGCCTAGCGGGATGGGAGCAGTACTTC.

As to this clone: This sample also contains other DNA sequences that code for the same CDR3. The chain is built from TRBV19 and TRBJ2-7; 10 bases line up with TRBD1. CDR1 is LNHDA and CDR2 is SQIVND in the germline V gene (reference sequence). This CDR3 contains 14 residues. With 9 bases clipped from V and 1 base from J, the junction kept 6 bases outside the gene matches. CDR3: CASAPGQGSYEQYF. The CDR3 DNA reads TGTGCCAGCGCTCCGGGACAGGGGTCCTACGAGCAGTACTTC.

V and J are TRBV5-1 and TRBJ1-5, with 7 nucleotides matching TRBD1. Looked up from germline, CDR1 is SGHRS and CDR2 is YFSETQ. Trimming at V came to 4 bases and at J to 1 base, leaving 2 bases not matched to a gene. This CDR3 comprises 14 residues. In DNA, the CDR3 is TGCGCCAGCAGCCCAGGGGGGAGCAATCAGCCCCAGCATTTT. Translating gives CASSPGGSNQPQHF.

The chain carries TRBV7-8 and TRBJ2-1, with D possibly matching TRBD2 (6 bases). The CDR3 consists of 13 residues. Germline CDR1 reads SGHVS; CDR2 reads FQNEAQ. V was clipped by 5 bases and J by 7 bases, with 12 bases between them. CDR3 nucleotides: TGTGCCAGCAGCCTGGGGACTTTGAATGAGCAGTTCTTC. Translation: CASSLGTLNEQFF.

This clone was seen just once. The V and J genes are TRBV29-1 and TRBJ2-2, with D possibly called TRBD1 or TRBD2 (5 bases each). V gave up 0 bases and J gave up 6 bases, with 8 bases separating them. Looked up from germline, CDR1 is SQVTM and CDR2 is ANQGSEA. The CDR3 covers 13 residues. The CDR3 DNA sequence: TGCAGCGTTGAAGATCGAGGGGCCGGGGAGCTGTTTTTT. It encodes CSVEDRGAGELFF.

To note about this clone: The sample carries other DNA sequences with the same CDR3. The gene calls are TRBV19 and TRBJ1-1; no firm D call. Germline V lookup: CDR1 LNHDA, CDR2 SQIVND (reference sequence). With 3 bases removed from V and 8 bases from J, the gap between germline ends came to 7 bases. CDR3 length: 11 residues. For the CDR3, the DNA is TGTGCCAGTAGTATGGGCCCAGAAGCTTTCTTT. Amino acid sequence: CASSMGPEAFF.

The V and J genes are TRBV19 and TRBJ2-2; D gene unclear. Germline CDR1 is LNHDA and CDR2 is SQIVND (reference sequence). CDR3 length: 15 residues. V dropped 6 bases and J dropped 1 base, with 12 bases sitting between them. CDR3 loop: CASSPENKNTGELFF. The CDR3, as DNA: TGTGCCAGTAGCCCCGAGAATAAGAACACCGGGGAGCTGTTTTTT.